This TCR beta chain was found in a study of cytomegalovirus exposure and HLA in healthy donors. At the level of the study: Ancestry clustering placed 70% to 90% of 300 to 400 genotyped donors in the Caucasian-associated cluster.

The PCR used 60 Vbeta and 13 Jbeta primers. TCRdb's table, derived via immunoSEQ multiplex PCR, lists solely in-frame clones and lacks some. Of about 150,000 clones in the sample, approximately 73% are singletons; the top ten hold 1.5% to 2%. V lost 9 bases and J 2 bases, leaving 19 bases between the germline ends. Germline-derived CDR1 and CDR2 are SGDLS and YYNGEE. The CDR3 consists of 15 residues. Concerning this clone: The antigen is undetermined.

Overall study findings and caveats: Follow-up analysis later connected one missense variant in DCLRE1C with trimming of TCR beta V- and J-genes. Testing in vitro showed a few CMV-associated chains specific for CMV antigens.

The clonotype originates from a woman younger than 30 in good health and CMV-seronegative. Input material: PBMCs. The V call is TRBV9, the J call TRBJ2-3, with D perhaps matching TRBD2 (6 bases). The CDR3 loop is CATSSGGATTDTQYF. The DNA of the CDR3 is TGTGCCACCAGTAGCGGAGGGGCGACCACAGATACGCAGTATTTT.